These T cell receptor beta chains were read from a single sample in a study of identical twins. A single record per CDR3 protein comes from TCRdb applying MiXCR to the 5' RACE reads. The top ten hold around 0.25% of the sample, which has 1.5 million or so distinct CDR3 sequences, roughly 35% seen once. Source material: cord blood. The receptors shown here come from a newborn girl in good health. Both conserved end residues are part of each CDR3. The D gene is left open where the match is weak. Clone size, where shown, is once, few, many, or a class for clones that have expanded.

CDR3nt,CDR3aa,abundance,j_gene,v_gene,d_gene
TGCGCCAGCAGTGAGAAGCGGGGCCTCACCGGGGAGCTGTTTTTT,CASSEKRGLTGELFF,NA,TRBJ2-2,TRBV10-1,TRBD2
TGTGCCAGTAGTCCCTATAGCGGGAAGCATGGTGAGCAGTTCTTC,CASSPYSGKHGEQFF,NA,TRBJ2-1,TRBV19,TRBD2
TGTGCCAGCAGTTACATGGGACAGGTTGGCAATCAGCCCCAGCATTTT,CASSYMGQVGNQPQHF,NA,TRBJ1-5,TRBV6-2/TRBV6-3,TRBD1
TGCAGTGCTGGGGGTACCGCAGGGAGCTCCTACGAGCAGTACTTC,CSAGGTAGSSYEQYF,once,TRBJ2-7,TRBV20-1,NA
TGTGCCATCAGTGCTGGGACGGAGCAAGAGACCCAGTACTTC,CAISAGTEQETQYF,NA,TRBJ2-5,TRBV10-3,NA
TGTGCCAGCAGGCCTCTGGGCGGGAAAGCCTACGAGCAGTACTTC,CASRPLGGKAYEQYF,NA,TRBJ2-7,TRBV28,NA
TGTGCCAGCACACACCCCGATACGGGACTCAACCACAATGAGCAGTTCTTC,CASTHPDTGLNHNEQFF,NA,TRBJ2-1,TRBV2,NA
TGTGCCAGCAGTCCGGACAGCTGGGATAGCAATCAGCCCCAGCATTTT,CASSPDSWDSNQPQHF,NA,TRBJ1-5,TRBV12-3/TRBV12-4,NA
TGCGCCAGCAGTTCCGCCGGGACGGCTTCCTATGGCTACACCTTC,CASSSAGTASYGYTF,few,TRBJ1-2,TRBV5-1,NA
TGTGCCAGCCGAATGACGAGCGGGAGGGTCTACAATGAGCAGTTCTTC,CASRMTSGRVYNEQFF,NA,TRBJ2-1,TRBV6-5,TRBD2
TGTGCCAGCAGCCCACGGACAGCCTCCGTCTATGGCTACACCTTC,CASSPRTASVYGYTF,NA,TRBJ1-2,TRBV11-1,NA
TGCAGTGCTAGTATTCGCCTAGCGGGGGCAGGGGAGCTGTTTTTT,CSASIRLAGAGELFF,few,TRBJ2-2,TRBV20-1,TRBD2
TGTGCCAGCAGCTTAGCCGGTGGGCCCTCCCCCTACAATGAGCAGTTCTTC,CASSLAGGPSPYNEQFF,NA,TRBJ2-1,TRBV7-2,NA
TGTGCCAGCGGGCTGACGAATCTCGGACTAGCGATCCGGGGGGCCAACGTCCTGACTTTC,CASGLTNLGLAIRGANVLTF,NA,TRBJ2-6,TRBV6-1,TRBD2
TGTGCCAGCAGCTTGGAGCAGCGCTCCTATAGTTCACCCCTCCACTTT,CASSLEQRSYSSPLHF,NA,TRBJ1-6,TRBV5-4,NA
TGTGCCAGCAGCTTAGGGCTAGCGGGTCCCTACAATGAGCAGTACTTC,CASSLGLAGPYNEQYF,NA,TRBJ2-7,TRBV11-2,TRBD2
TGTGCCATCAGTAAAGGGACTAGCGGGAGGGCTGAACCATACGAGCAGTACTTC,CAISKGTSGRAEPYEQYF,few,TRBJ2-7,TRBV10-3,TRBD2
TGTGCCAGCATGGGGACTCCGGGACTAGCGGGACACAATGAGCAGTTCTTC,CASMGTPGLAGHNEQFF,few,TRBJ2-1,TRBV27,TRBD2
TGCAGTGCTAGACCCTCAGCGGGGGAGGCGACCCAGTACTTC,CSARPSAGEATQYF,NA,TRBJ2-5,TRBV20-1,TRBD2
TGTGCCAGCTCGCCAGGACAGAAGAACACTGAAGCTTTCTTT,CASSPGQKNTEAFF,NA,TRBJ1-1,TRBV18,NA
TGTGCCAGCAGCTTAGCTTACAGGGATAGGTATGGCTACACCTTC,CASSLAYRDRYGYTF,NA,TRBJ1-2,TRBV7-2,NA
TGTGCCAGCAGAAGCACGCGGGACAGGGCTCACGTTAGGGATGGCTACACCTTC,CASRSTRDRAHVRDGYTF,few,TRBJ1-2,TRBV6-1,TRBD1
TGCAGTGCTGCCACAGTCCCTCTGGTGGTAGCGGGCCCCTACGAGCAGTACTTC,CSAATVPLVVAGPYEQYF,NA,TRBJ2-7,TRBV20-1,TRBD2
TGCAGTGCTACAGAAGCCGGGGTAGCGGTACAAGAGACCCAGTACTTC,CSATEAGVAVQETQYF,NA,TRBJ2-5,TRBV20-1,NA
TGTGCCAGCATCCGGTCGCCCACGGGACTAGCGACTTACAATGAGCAGTTCTTC,CASIRSPTGLATYNEQFF,NA,TRBJ2-1,TRBV12-3/TRBV12-4,TRBD2
TGTGCCAGCAACAGACTAGCTGGGGCCAACGTCCTGACTTTC,CASNRLAGANVLTF,NA,TRBJ2-6,TRBV28,NA
TGTGCCATCAGTGAAGAGGGGTGGGATTCACCCCTCCACTTT,CAISEEGWDSPLHF,few,TRBJ1-6,TRBV10-3,NA
TGTGCCAGCAGGCTCCACGGGGTGAACTATGGCTACACCTTC,CASRLHGVNYGYTF,NA,TRBJ1-2,TRBV6-2/TRBV6-3,NA
TGTGCCAGCAGCCCGGGGTCGCCTCACCTTAATGAAAAACTGTTTTTT,CASSPGSPHLNEKLFF,NA,TRBJ1-4,TRBV5-6,NA
TGCAGTGCTAGATTGGTTGGGTCCTCCTACGAGCAGTACTTC,CSARLVGSSYEQYF,NA,TRBJ2-7,TRBV20-1,NA
TGTGCCAGTAGGAAGCTGACAGGGAAGCGTGGTGGCTACACCTTC,CASRKLTGKRGGYTF,NA,TRBJ1-2,TRBV19,TRBD1
TGTGCCAGCAAAGTAAACGAGCAGTACTTC,CASKVNEQYF,few,TRBJ2-7,TRBV2,NA
TGCGCCAGCGGCGAATCCGGGACTTATAATGAGCAGTTCTTC,CASGESGTYNEQFF,NA,TRBJ2-1,TRBV5-1,NA
TGTGCCATCAGTGAGTCTGAGGGGCCCCATGAGCAGTTCTTC,CAISESEGPHEQFF,few,TRBJ2-1,TRBV10-3,NA
TGTGCCAGCAGCCCGAAGCGGTCAGATACGCAGTATTTT,CASSPKRSDTQYF,NA,TRBJ2-3,TRBV7-2,NA
TGTGCCAGCAGTTGGACTAGTCCGTTTGAGACCCAGTACTTC,CASSWTSPFETQYF,once,TRBJ2-5,TRBV2,TRBD2
TGTGCCAGCAGTGGGGTTTCACCCCTCCACTTT,CASSGVSPLHF,few,TRBJ1-6,TRBV2,NA
TGTGCCAGCAGCCAAGATAGGGTTCAGACCGGCTACACCTTC,CASSQDRVQTGYTF,NA,TRBJ1-2,TRBV3-1,NA
TGTGCCAGCAGCTTAGGACAGGCAAATGGCTACACCTTC,CASSLGQANGYTF,few,TRBJ1-2,TRBV7-9,NA
TGCGCCAGCAGCCAGACACAGGGTTTATGGACTGAAGCTTTCTTT,CASSQTQGLWTEAFF,NA,TRBJ1-1,TRBV4-1,NA
TGTGCCAGCAGCCAAGGAAAGCGGGGGTATAATTCACCCCTCCACTTT,CASSQGKRGYNSPLHF,NA,TRBJ1-6,TRBV4-2,NA